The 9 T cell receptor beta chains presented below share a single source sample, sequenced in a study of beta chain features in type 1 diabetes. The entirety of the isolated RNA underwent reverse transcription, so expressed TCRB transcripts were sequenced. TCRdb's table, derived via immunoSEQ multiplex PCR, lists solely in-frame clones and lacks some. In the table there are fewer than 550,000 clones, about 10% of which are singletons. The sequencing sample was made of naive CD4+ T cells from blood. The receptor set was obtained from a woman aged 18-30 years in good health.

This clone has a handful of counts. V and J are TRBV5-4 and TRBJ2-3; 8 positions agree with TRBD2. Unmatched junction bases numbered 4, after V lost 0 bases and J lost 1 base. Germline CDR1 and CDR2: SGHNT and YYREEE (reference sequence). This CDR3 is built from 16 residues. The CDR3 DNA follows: TGTGCCAGCAGCTTGGGAGCGGGGGAGGGCACAGATACGCAGTATTTT. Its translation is CASSLGAGEGTDTQYF.

The CDR3 loop is CASSQVCKEGPLYEQYV. DNA for the CDR3: TGCGCCAGCAGCCAAGTATGTAAAGAGGGGCCGCTCTACGAGCAGTACGTC. The rearrangement joins TRBV4-3 to TRBJ2-7, with D perhaps being TRBD1 or TRBD2 (5 bases each). Germline V lookup: CDR1 LGHNA, CDR2 YSLEER. This CDR3 has 17 residues. With 1 base removed from V and 3 bases from J, the gap between germline ends came to 19 bases.

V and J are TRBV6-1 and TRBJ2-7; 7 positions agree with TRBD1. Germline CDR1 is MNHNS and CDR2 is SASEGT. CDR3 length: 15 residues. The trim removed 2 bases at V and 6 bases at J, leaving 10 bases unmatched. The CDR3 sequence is CASSEYGWTGSEQYV. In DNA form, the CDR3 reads TGTGCCAGCAGTGAATATGGATGGACAGGTTCCGAGCAGTACGTC.

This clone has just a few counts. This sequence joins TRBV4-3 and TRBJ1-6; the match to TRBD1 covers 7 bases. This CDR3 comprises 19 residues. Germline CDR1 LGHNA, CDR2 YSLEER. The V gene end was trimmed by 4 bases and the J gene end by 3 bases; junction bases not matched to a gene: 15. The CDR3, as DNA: TGCGCCAGCAGCCCACGTACCCCAACAGGGGAGGGCTATAATTCACCCCTCCACTTT. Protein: CASSPRTPTGEGYNSPLHF.

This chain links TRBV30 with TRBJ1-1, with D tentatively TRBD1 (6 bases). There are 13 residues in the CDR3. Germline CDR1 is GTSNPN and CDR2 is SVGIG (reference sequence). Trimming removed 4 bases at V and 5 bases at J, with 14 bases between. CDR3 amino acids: CAWTKQTGTEAFF. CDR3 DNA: TGTGCCTGGACTAAACAAACAGGGACTGAAGCTTTCTTT.

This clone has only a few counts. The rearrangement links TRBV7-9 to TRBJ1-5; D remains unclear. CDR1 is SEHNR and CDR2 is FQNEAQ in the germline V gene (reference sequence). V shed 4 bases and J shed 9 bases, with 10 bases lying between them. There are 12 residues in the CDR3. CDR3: CASSYSLRPQHF. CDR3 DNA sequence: TGTGCCAGCAGCTACTCCCTGAGGCCCCAGCATTTT.

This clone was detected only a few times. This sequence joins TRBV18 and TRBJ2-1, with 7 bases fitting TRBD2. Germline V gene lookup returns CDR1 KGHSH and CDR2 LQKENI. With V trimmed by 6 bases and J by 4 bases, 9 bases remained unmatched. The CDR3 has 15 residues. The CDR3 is CASSSPSGGYNEQFF. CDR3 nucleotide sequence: TGTGCCAGCTCTTCCCCATCGGGAGGTTACAATGAGCAGTTCTTC.

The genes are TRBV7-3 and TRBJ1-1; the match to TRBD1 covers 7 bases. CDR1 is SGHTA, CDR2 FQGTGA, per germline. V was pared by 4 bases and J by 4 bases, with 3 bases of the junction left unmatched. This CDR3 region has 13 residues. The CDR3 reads CASSSQGITEAFF. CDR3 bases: TGTGCCAGCAGCTCACAGGGGATCACTGAAGCTTTCTTT.

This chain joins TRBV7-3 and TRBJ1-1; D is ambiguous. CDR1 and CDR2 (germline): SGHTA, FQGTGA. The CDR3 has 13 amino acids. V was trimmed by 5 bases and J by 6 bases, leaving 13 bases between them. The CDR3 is CASSPYQGPEAFF. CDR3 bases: TGTGCCAGCAGCCCATACCAAGGACCTGAAGCTTTCTTT.